Shown below are 13 T cell receptor beta chains from a single sample sequenced in a study of T cell repertoires in cytomegalovirus infection (dated by TCRdb to about 2019). The sample was run on an Illumina HiSeq 1500. TCRdb reworked the public reads: Q25 trimming with fastp, MiXCR clone assembly, productive beta chains retained. Each CDR3 protein appears once, grouped with its most common genes and DNA. The sample data list around 530,000 distinct CDR3 sequences, and approximately 15% of these were observed just once. Together, the top ten hold roughly 25% of the sample. The sequencing sample was made of CD8+ T cells from PBMCs. These receptors all come from a human donor in good health (CMV status not recorded). Some clones in this sample may be carry-over from other donors' samples.

This clonotype was seen a handful of times. This rearrangement joins TRBV10-3 to TRBJ1-1; a possible D gene is TRBD1 (6 bases). V was cut by 3 bases and J by 5 bases, with 13 bases left in between. Germline lookup yields CDR1 ENHRY and CDR2 SYGVKD. This CDR3 contains 14 residues. The CDR3 DNA reads TGTGCCATCAGTGATGGGGGGCGAGGAACTGAAGCTTTCTTT. This gives the protein CAISDGGRGTEAFF.

This clonotype was detected only a few times. The CDR3: CASSNTDRGLRETQYF. The CDR3, as DNA: TGTGCCAGTAGTAATACGGACAGGGGTCTCAGGGAGACCCAGTACTTC. The chain uses TRBV19 and TRBJ2-5, with 9 bases fitting TRBD1. Germline V gene data show CDR1 as LNHDA and CDR2 as SQIVND (reference sequence). J gave up 5 bases and V 4 bases, and 11 bases lay outside the gene matches. The CDR3 covers 16 residues.

This clonotype was counted at least ten times. This chain links TRBV11-2 with TRBJ2-3; D perhaps matches TRBD2 (6 bases). The V gene lost 1 base and the J gene lost 4 bases, with 18 bases spanning the gap. Per the germline V gene, CDR1 is SGHAT and CDR2 is FQNNGV. The CDR3 spans 17 residues. CDR3 in amino acids: CASSLARYGSFSDTQYF. DNA of the CDR3: TGTGCCAGCAGCTTAGCCCGCTACGGGAGTTTCTCAGATACGCAGTATTTT.

Worth noting for this clonotype: With a much larger clone just one base away, this may be a read error. This chain connects TRBV6-6 to TRBJ1-5, with TRBD1 matching 9 bases. Germline values: CDR1 MNHNY, CDR2 SVGAGI (reference sequence). This CDR3 is 15 amino acids long. CDR3 region: CASSADRGGGQLQHF. The DNA of the CDR3 is TGTGCCAGCAGTGCCGACAGGGGGGGCGGCCAGCTCCAGCATTTT.

This clonotype was seen many times. The chain recombines TRBV23-1 with TRBJ2-7, with 7 bases fitting TRBD1. TRBV23-1 is flagged as an ORF with uncertain function. There are 15 residues in the CDR3. J lost 6 bases, V lost 2 bases, and 10 bases had no gene match. The CDR3 sequence is CASSQLTGVLPEQYF. In DNA, the CDR3 is TGCGCCAGCAGTCAACTTACAGGGGTTCTACCCGAGCAGTACTTC.

This clonotype has at least ten counts. The rearrangement links TRBV7-6 to TRBJ2-3; 7 bases match TRBD1. This CDR3 spans 16 amino acids. V was pared by 4 bases and J by 2 bases, with 9 bases of the junction left unmatched. The V gene's germline CDR1 is SGHVS and CDR2 FNYEAQ. CDR3 DNA: TGTGCCAGCAGCTCAGACAGGGCGAGAACCACAGATACGCAGTATTTT. Its translation: CASSSDRARTTDTQYF.

This clonotype appeared a few times. The gene calls are TRBV10-2 and TRBJ1-1; 12 bases fit TRBD1. Germline lookup yields CDR1 WSHSY and CDR2 SAAADI. The CDR3 is 15 residues long. The V segment lost 2 bases and the J segment 4 bases; nucleotides outside the gene matches: 2. The CDR3 bases are TGCGCCAGCAGTGAGGGGACAGGGGGCGGCACTGAAGCTTTCTTT. It encodes CASSEGTGGGTEAFF.

This clonotype was picked up many times. V usage is TRBV27 and J usage is TRBJ1-2; 7 bases agree with TRBD1. Germline CDR1 reads MNHEY; CDR2 reads SMNVEV (reference sequence). Unmatched junction bases numbered 8, after V lost 6 bases and J lost 4 bases. This CDR3 spans 14 amino acids. The CDR3 spells CASSLSPGGYGYTF. CDR3 nucleotide sequence: TGTGCCAGCAGCTTAAGTCCAGGGGGCTATGGCTACACCTTC.

This clonotype was picked up a small number of times. The chain uses TRBV20-1 and TRBJ2-1, with 13 bases fitting TRBD2. Per the germline V gene, CDR1 is DFQATT and CDR2 is SNEGSKA (reference sequence). Unmatched junction bases numbered 7, after V lost 5 bases and J lost 0 bases. The CDR3 is 17 residues long. The CDR3 DNA is TGCAGTGCTGGACTAGCGGGGGCCTCGAGCTCCTACAATGAGCAGTTCTTC. Translated, it gives CSAGLAGASSSYNEQFF.

The chain is built from TRBV11-2 and TRBJ2-3; 13 bases fit TRBD2. V dropped 7 bases and J dropped 4; count of bases not matched to a gene: 17. Germline CDR1 is SGHAT and CDR2 is FQNNGV. The CDR3 loop spans 19 amino acids. CDR3 sequence reads: CASTSGTSGINPRADTQYF. As DNA, the CDR3 is TGTGCCAGCACCTCCGGGACTAGCGGGATTAACCCCCGCGCAGATACGCAGTATTTT.

This clonotype was seen a handful of times. The chain links TRBV12-3 or TRBV12-4 to TRBJ2-5; D not resolved. V was shortened by 3 bases and J by 1 base, with 9 bases between the two germline ends. This CDR3 spans 14 amino acids. The CDR3 bases are TGTGCCAGCAGTTTTGTCCCCTTCCAAGAGACCCAGTACTTC. Residues: CASSFVPFQETQYF.

The V and J genes are TRBV5-1 and TRBJ2-2; TRBD2 matches at 10 bases. Germline V gives CDR1 SGHRS, CDR2 YFSETQ. After removal of 1 base from V and 2 bases from J, the junction contained 5 bases not matched to a gene. CDR3 length: 17 amino acids. The CDR3 here is CASSLTSGRANTGELFF. DNA of the CDR3: TGCGCCAGCAGCTTGACGAGCGGGAGGGCCAACACCGGGGAGCTGTTTTTT. The whole variable domain, filled in from reference TRBV5-1 and TRBJ2-2, reads KAGVTQTPRYLIKTRGQQVTLSCSPISGHRSVSWYQQTPGQGLQFLFEYFSETQRNKGNFPGRFSGRQFSNSRSEMNVSTLELGDSALYLCASSLTSGRANTGELFFGEGSRLTVL.

This clonotype occurred many times. This chain links TRBV7-9 with TRBJ2-1; D not certain. V dropped 4 bases and J dropped 1 base, with 17 bases sitting between them. Germline CDR1 is SEHNR and CDR2 is FQNEAQ (reference sequence). The CDR3 runs 17 residues. The CDR3 region has the DNA TGTGCCAGCAGCTCCACTCGTCCGGAGAAATCCTACAATGAGCAGTTCTTC. Translation gives CASSSTRPEKSYNEQFF.